The sequence of this T cell receptor (beta chain) was determined in a study of cytomegalovirus exposure and HLA in healthy donors. Of note for this clone: Its antigen is still unknown.

PCR was performed using 60 Vbeta and 13 Jbeta primers. Generated by immunoSEQ multiplex PCR, the TCRdb table keeps only in-frame clones and is missing some. The profile shows around 100,000 clones, around 80% of them singletons. The CDR3 covers 15 residues. The trim removed 6 bases at V and 7 bases at J, leaving 10 bases unmatched. Germline CDR1 and CDR2: MDHEN and SYDVKM. Notes on the study in general: The study recorded 150 to 200 TCR beta chains that were cytomegalovirus-associated. V- and J-gene trimming of TCR beta was linked (in a later analysis) to a missense DCLRE1C variant.

It was healthy bone marrow donors who served as donors. This chain links TRBV28 with TRBJ2-1, with TRBD1 identical over 9 bases. The source is a female donor in good health and CMV-seropositive. What was sequenced was PBMCs. In DNA, the CDR3 is TGTGCCAGCAGGACCGGGACAGGGCATGGGAATGAGCAGTTCTTC. This encodes CASRTGTGHGNEQFF.